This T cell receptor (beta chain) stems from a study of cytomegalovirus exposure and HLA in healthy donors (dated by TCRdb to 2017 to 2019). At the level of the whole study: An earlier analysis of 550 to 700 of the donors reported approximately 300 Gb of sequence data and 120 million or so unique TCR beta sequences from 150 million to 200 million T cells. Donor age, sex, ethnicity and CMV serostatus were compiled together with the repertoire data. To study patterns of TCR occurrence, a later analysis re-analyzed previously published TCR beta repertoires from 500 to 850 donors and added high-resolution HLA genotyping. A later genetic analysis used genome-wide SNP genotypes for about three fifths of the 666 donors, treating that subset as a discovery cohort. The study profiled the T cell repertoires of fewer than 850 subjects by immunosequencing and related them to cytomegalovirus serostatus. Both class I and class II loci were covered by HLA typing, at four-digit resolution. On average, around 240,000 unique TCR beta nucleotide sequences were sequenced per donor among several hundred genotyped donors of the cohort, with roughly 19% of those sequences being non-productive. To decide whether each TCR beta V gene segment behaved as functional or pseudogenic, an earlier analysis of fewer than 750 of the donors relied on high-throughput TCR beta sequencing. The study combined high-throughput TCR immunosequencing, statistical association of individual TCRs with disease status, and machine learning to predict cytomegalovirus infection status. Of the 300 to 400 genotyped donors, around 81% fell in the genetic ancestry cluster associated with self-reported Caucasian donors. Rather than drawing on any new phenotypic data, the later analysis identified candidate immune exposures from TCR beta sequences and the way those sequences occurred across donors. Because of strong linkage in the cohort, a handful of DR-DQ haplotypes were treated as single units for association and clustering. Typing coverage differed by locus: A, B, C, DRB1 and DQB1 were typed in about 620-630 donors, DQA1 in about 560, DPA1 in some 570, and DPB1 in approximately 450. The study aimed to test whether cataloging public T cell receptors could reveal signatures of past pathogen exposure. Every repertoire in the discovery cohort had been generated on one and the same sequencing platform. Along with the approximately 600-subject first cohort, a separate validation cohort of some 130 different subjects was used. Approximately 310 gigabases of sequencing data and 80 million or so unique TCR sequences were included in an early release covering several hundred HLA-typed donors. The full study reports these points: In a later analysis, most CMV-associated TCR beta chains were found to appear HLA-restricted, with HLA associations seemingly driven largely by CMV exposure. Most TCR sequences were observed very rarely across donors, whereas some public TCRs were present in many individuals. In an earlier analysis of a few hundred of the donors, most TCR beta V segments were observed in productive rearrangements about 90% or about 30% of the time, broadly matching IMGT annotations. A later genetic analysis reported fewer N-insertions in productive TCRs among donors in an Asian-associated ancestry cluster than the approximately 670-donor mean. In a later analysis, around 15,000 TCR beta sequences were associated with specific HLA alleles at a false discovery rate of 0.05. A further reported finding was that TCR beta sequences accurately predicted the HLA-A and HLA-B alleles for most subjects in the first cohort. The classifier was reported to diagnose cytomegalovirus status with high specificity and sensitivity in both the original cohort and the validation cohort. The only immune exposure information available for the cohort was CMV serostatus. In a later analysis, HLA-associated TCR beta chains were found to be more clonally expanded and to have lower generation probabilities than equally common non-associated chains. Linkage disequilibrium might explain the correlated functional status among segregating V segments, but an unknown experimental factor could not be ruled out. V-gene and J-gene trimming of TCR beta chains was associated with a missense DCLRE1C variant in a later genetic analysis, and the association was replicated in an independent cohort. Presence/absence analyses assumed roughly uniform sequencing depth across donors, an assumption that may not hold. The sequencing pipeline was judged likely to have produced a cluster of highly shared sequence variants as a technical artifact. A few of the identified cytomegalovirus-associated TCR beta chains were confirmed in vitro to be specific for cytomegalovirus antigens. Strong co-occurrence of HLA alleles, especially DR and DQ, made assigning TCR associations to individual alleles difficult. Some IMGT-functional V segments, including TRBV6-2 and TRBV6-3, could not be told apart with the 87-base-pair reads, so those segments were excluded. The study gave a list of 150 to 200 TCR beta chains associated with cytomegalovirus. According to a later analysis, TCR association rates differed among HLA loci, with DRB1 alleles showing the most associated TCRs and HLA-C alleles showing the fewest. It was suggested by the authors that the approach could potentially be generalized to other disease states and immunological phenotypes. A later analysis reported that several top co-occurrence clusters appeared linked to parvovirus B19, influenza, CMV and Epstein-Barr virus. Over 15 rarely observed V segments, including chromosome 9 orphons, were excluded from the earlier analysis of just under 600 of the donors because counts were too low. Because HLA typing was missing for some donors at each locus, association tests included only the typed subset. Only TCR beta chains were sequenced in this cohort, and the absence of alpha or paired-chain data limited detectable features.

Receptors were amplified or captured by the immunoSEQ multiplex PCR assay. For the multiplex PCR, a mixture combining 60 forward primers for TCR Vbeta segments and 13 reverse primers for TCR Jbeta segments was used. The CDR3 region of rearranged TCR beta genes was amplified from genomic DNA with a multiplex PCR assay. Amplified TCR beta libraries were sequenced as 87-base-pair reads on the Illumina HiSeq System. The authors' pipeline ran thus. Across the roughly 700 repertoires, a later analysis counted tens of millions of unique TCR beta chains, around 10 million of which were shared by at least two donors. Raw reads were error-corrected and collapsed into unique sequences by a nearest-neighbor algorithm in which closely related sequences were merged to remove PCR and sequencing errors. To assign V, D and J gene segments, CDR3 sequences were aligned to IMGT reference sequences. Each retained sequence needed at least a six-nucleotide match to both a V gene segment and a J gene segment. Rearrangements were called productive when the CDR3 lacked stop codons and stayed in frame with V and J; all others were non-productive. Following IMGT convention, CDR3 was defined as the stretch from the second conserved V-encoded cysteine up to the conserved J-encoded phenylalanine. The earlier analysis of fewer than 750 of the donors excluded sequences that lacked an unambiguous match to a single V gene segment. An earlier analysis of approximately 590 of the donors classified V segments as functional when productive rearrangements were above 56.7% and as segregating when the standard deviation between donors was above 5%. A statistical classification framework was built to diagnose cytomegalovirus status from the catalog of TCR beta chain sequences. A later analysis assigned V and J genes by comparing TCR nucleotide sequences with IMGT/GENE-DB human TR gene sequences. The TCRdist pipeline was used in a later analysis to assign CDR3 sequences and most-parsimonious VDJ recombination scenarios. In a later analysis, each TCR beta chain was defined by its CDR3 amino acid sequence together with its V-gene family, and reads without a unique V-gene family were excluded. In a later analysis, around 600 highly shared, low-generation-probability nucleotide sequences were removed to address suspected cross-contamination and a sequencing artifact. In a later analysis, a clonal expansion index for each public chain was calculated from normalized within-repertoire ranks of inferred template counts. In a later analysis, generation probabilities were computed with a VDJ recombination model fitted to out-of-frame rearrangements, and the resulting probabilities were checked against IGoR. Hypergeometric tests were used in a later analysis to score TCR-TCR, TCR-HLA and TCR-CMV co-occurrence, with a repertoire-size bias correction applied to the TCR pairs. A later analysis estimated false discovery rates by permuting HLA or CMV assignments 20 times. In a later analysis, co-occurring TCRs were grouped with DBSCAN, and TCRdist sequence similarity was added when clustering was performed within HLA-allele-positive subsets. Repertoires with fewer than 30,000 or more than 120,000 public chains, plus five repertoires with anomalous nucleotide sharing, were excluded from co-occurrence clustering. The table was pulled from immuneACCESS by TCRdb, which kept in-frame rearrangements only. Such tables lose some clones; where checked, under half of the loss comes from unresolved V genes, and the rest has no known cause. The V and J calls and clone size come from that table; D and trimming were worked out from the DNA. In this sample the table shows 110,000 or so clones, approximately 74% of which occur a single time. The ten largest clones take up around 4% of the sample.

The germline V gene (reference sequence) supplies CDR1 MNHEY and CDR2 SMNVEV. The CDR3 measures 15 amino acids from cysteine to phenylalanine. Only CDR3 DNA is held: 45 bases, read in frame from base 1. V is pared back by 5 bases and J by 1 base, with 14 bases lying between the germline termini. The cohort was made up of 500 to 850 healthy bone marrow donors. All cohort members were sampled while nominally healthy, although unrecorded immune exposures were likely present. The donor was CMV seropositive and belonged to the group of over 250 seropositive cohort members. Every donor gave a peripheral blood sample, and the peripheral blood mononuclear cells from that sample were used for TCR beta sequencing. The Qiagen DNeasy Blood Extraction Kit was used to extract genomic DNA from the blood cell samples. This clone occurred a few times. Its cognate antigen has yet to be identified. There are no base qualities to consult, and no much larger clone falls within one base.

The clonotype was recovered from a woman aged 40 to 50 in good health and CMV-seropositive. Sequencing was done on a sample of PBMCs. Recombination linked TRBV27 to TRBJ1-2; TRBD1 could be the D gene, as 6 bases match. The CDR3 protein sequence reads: CASSNSRGSNYGYTF. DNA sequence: TGTGCCAGCAGTAACTCCAGGGGAAGTAACTATGGCTACACCTTC.